This TCR beta chain emerged from a study of T cell clones after liver transplantation. For the study at large: In this trial, immunosuppression withdrawal was attempted within 2 years of liver transplant. Overall study results and limits: Small, mixed patient groups and varying post-transplant times limit these conclusions.

CDR3 size: 13 residues. Germline loops: CDR1 LGHNT, CDR2 FRNRAP. Trimming removed 5 bases from V and 2 bases from J, with 9 bases in between. Comments on this clone: Its antigen is unknown.

TCRdb keeps only in-frame clones here, not all; method: immunoSEQ multiplex PCR. The sample holds tens of thousands of clones, approximately 84% seen once. The TCR originated in a human donor who received a liver transplant. This chain connects TRBV12-5 to TRBJ2-5; TRBD2 is a possible D gene (6 bases). The sequenced sample was CD4+ T cells from blood, obtained before liver transplant. The CDR3: CASGLGRQETQYF. For the CDR3, the DNA is TGTGCTAGTGGTCTCGGGAGACAAGAGACCCAGTACTTC.